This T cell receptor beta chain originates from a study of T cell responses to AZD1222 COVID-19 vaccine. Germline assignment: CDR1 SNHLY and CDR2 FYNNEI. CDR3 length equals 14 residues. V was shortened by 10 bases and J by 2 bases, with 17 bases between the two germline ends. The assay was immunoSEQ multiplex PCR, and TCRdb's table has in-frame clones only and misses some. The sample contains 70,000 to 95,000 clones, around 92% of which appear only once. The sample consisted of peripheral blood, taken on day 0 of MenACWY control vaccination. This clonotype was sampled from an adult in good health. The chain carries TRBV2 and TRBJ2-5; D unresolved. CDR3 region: CATSPRLDQETQYF. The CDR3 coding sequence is TGTGCCACCTCCCCCCGACTGGATCAAGAGACCCAGTACTTC. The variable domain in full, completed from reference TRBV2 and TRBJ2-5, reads EPEVTQTPSHQVTQMGQEVILRCVPISNHLYFYWYRQILGQKVEFLVSFYNNEISEKSEIFDDQFSVERPDGSNFTLKIRSTKLEDSAMYFCATSPRLDQETQYFGPGTRLLVL.